Below are 13 T cell receptor beta chains sequenced from a single sample in a study of post-analysis software for immune sequencing data. Overall study results and limits: Patients carried roughly five TRBV segments more frequently than controls did, and TRBV5-6, TRBV5-1 and TRBV20-1 were among them.

No antigen is known for these receptors. Libraries were made from TCR beta cDNA, and they carried unique molecular identifiers. In TCRdb, the PCR reads were re-called with MiXCR into one record per CDR3 protein. The profile shows about 800,000 distinct CDR3 sequences, 25% to 30% of them singletons. Specimen: blood. The receptors come from a girl between 5 and 17 years old with multiple sclerosis.

This clonotype has only a few counts. The chain combines TRBV7-2 with TRBJ1-2; tentatively, D is TRBD1 (6 bases). The CDR3 length is 17 residues. Germline V gene lookup returns CDR1 SGHTA and CDR2 FQGNSA. V lost 8 bases, J lost 1 base, and 23 bases lay in between. The CDR3 reads CASARDTNWGINYGYTF. DNA for the CDR3: TGTGCCAGCGCCCGGGACACCAACTGGGGTATTAACTATGGCTACACCTTC.

This rearrangement joins TRBV5-1 to TRBJ2-3; TRBD1 is a possible D gene (6 bases). The germline V gene has CDR1 SGHRS and CDR2 YFSETQ. V was pared by 3 bases and J by 4 bases, with 9 bases between. The CDR3 length is 13 residues. The DNA of the CDR3 is TGCGCCAGCAGCTCATCAGGGGCAGATACGCAGTATTTT. This gives the protein CASSSSGADTQYF.

This clonotype was seen many times. This chain links TRBV4-1 with TRBJ2-1, with TRBD1 matching 11 bases. Germline values: CDR1 MGHRA, CDR2 YSYEKL. V was clipped by 0 bases and J by 6 bases; unmatched bases: 1. The CDR3 spans 15 residues. For the CDR3, the DNA is TGCGCCAGCAGCCAAGATGGGACAGGGGGCAATGAGCAGTTCTTC. The encoded protein is CASSQDGTGGNEQFF.

This clonotype was seen ten or more times. The V call is TRBV20-1, the J call TRBJ2-7; possibly TRBD1 for D (5 bases). Germline CDR1 DFQATT, CDR2 SNEGSKA (reference sequence). V was trimmed by 2 bases and J by 3 bases, leaving 14 bases between them. CDR3 length: 14 amino acids. CDR3 DNA: TGCAGTGCTAGATCCCCCTTAGGGGTCTACGAGCAGTACTTC. The encoded protein is CSARSPLGVYEQYF.

This clonotype showed up just a few times. This chain links TRBV11-3 with TRBJ2-1, with D maybe TRBD2 (6 bases). Germline CDR1 SGHNT, CDR2 YENEEA. The V end was cut by 3 bases, the J end by 8 bases, with 23 bases between. The CDR3 loop spans 17 amino acids. In DNA, the CDR3 is TGTGCCAGCAGCTTCGGGGGAGCGGCGGGAAAGAGGGATGAGCAGTTCTTC. This codes for CASSFGGAAGKRDEQFF.

This clonotype was counted between two and nine times. The V and J genes are TRBV7-2 and TRBJ2-1, with a weak D call TRBD2 (6 bases). V gave up 3 bases and J gave up 9 bases, with 12 bases separating them. CDR3 length equals 13 residues. The germline CDR1 and CDR2 sequences are SGHTA and FQGNSA. The DNA for the CDR3 is TGTGCCAGCAGCTTCACTAGCTTGGGTGAGCAGTTCTTC. Protein sequence: CASSFTSLGEQFF.

This clonotype has more than one count but fewer than ten. V gene TRBV6-2 or TRBV6-3 combines with J gene TRBJ2-5; 9 nucleotides align to TRBD2. Looked up from germline, CDR1 is MNHEY and CDR2 is SVGEGT. The junction had 9 bases not matched to a gene; V was cut back by 6 bases and J by 4 bases. The CDR3 is made up of 15 amino acids. CDR3 DNA sequence: TGTGCCAGCAGATATGGACTAGCGAACCGAGAGACCCAGTACTTC. Protein sequence: CASRYGLANRETQYF.

This clonotype was seen many times. This chain connects TRBV29-1 to TRBJ1-2; D gene unclear. Germline V gene data show CDR1 as SQVTM and CDR2 as ANQGSEA. Trimming took 6 bases from V and 12 from J, leaving 14 bases between them. CDR3 length equals 10 residues. CDR3 sequence reads: CSVASGEDTF. Written as DNA, the CDR3 is TGCAGCGTCGCCTCTGGAGAGGACACCTTC.

In its sample, this clonotype was seen once. This chain connects TRBV12-5 to TRBJ2-1, with 12 positions matching TRBD2. The CDR3 has 15 amino acids. Losses at the gene ends were 4 bases for V and 9 bases for J; bases not matched to a gene: 7. Germline CDR1 LGHNT, CDR2 FRNRAP. In DNA, the CDR3 is TGTGCTAGTGGTTCGGCTAGCGGGAGGGCTTTTGAGCAGTTCTTC. This translates into CASGSASGRAFEQFF.

J is TRBJ2-4 and V is TRBV28; perhaps TRBD2 as D (7 bases). CDR3 length: 16 residues. Germline V CDR1 and CDR2: MDHEN, SYDVKM. The germline V and J ends were trimmed by 2 bases and 7 bases, with 18 bases remaining between them. For the CDR3, the DNA is TGTGCCAGCAGTTTAGGGGGGGGCATTCTGACGAACATTCAGTACTTC. This gives the protein CASSLGGGILTNIQYF.

The table lists this clonotype with a few counts. The chain recombines TRBV6-2 or TRBV6-3 with TRBJ2-5, with TRBD1 identical over 7 bases. The CDR3 consists of 11 residues. The germline gives CDR1 MNHEY, CDR2 SVGEGT. With 5 bases clipped from V and 9 bases from J, the junction kept 3 bases outside the gene matches. In nucleotides, the CDR3 is TGTGCCAGCAGTGACGGACAGGCCCAGTACTTC. Translation gives CASSDGQAQYF.

A few counts support this clonotype. The rearrangement joins TRBV6-6 to TRBJ1-5, with D maybe TRBD1 (5 bases). V was shortened by 6 bases and J by 5 bases, with 14 bases between the two germline ends. CDR1 MNHNY and CDR2 SVGAGI come from the germline V gene (reference sequence). This CDR3 contains 14 residues. CDR3 coding DNA: TGTGCCAGCAGAATCCGGGACCTTTATCAGCCCCAGCATTTT. Translation gives CASRIRDLYQPQHF.

This clonotype was detected only once. The J gene is TRBJ2-4, the V gene TRBV4-2; a possible D gene is TRBD1 (5 bases). Germline V gives CDR1 LGHNA, CDR2 YNFKEQ. This CDR3 is 15 amino acids long. V was shortened by 2 bases and J by 2 bases, with 10 bases between the two germline ends. The CDR3 coding sequence is TGTGCCAGCAGCCAACGTACAGGAACCAAAAACATTCAGTACTTC. This sequence encodes CASSQRTGTKNIQYF.